What follows are 3 T cell receptor beta chains derived from one specimen sequenced in a study of blood T cells in healthy people across ages. Combining a sample-barcoded 5' primer with a J-beta primer mix, a second PCR ran for roughly 7 to 12 cycles. From the 5' RACE reads, TCRdb called clonotypes with MiXCR, one entry per CDR3 protein. The profile shows about a million distinct CDR3 sequences, around 54% of them singletons. Sequenced input: blood. All receptors derive from a woman aged 55-75 years in good health.

Concerning this clonotype: Without the conserved terminal phenylalanine or tryptophan, this CDR3 likely stems from a read error. V is TRBV6-1 and J is TRBJ2-4; D is perhaps TRBD2 (6 bases). Looked up from germline, CDR1 is MNHNS and CDR2 is SASEGT. This CDR3 is 14 amino acids long. The V end lost 5 bases, the J end lost 7 bases, and 15 bases lay between the germline ends. The CDR3 coding sequence is TGTGCCAGCAGTCAAGGAGGGGAGTCGAACATTCAGTACTTA. This gives the protein CASSQGGESNIQYL.

The V gene is TRBV12-3 or TRBV12-4, the J gene TRBJ2-1; 9 bases are a match to TRBD2. With V trimmed by 6 bases and J by 6 bases, 6 bases remained unmatched. The CDR3 length is 14 residues. CDR3 DNA: TGTGCCAGCAGGCGGGAGGGCAGTTCCAATGAGCAGTTCTTC. It yields the protein CASRREGSSNEQFF.

The sample holds a few counts of this clonotype. The V call is TRBV20-1, the J call TRBJ1-5; no clear D gene. The length of the CDR3 is 13 residues. CDR1 and CDR2 from the germline V gene are DFQATT and SNEGSKA (reference sequence). The ends were cut back, 3 bases at V and 2 bases at J, with 8 bases in the middle. The CDR3: CSASSLGNQPQHF. CDR3 nucleotide sequence: TGCAGTGCTAGTTCATTGGGCAATCAGCCCCAGCATTTT.